This T cell receptor (beta chain) was observed in a study of post-analysis software for immune sequencing data. Overall study results and limits: TRBV5-6, TRBV5-1 and TRBV20-1 belonged to a set of about five TRBV segments that were more frequent in patients than controls.

TCR beta cDNA libraries included unique molecular identifiers. TCRdb ran MiXCR on the PCR reads and lists one entry per CDR3 protein. The data hold approximately 440,000 distinct CDR3 sequences, with 40% to 55% observed a single time. There are 14 residues in the CDR3. Germline CDR1 and CDR2: SGHTA and FQGNSA. As concerns this clonotype: The antigen is not known. Compared with germline, one end of the junction differs, possibly owing to a read error.

Sequenced input: blood. The sequence came from a girl aged 5 to 17 with multiple sclerosis. The chain has TRBV7-2 and TRBJ2-1; D could derive from TRBD1 or TRBD2 (5 bases each). In DNA form, the CDR3 reads TGTGCCAGCAGGTGGGGGACGGGTTACAATGAGCGGTTCTTC. It encodes CASRWGTGYNERFF. The whole variable domain, remainder taken from reference TRBV7-2 and TRBJ2-1, is GAGVSQSPSNKVTEKGKDVELRCDPISGHTALYWYRQSLGQGLEFLIYFQGNSAPDKSGLPSDRFSAERTGGSVSTLTIQRTQQEDSAVYLCASRWGTGYNERFFGPGTRLTVL.